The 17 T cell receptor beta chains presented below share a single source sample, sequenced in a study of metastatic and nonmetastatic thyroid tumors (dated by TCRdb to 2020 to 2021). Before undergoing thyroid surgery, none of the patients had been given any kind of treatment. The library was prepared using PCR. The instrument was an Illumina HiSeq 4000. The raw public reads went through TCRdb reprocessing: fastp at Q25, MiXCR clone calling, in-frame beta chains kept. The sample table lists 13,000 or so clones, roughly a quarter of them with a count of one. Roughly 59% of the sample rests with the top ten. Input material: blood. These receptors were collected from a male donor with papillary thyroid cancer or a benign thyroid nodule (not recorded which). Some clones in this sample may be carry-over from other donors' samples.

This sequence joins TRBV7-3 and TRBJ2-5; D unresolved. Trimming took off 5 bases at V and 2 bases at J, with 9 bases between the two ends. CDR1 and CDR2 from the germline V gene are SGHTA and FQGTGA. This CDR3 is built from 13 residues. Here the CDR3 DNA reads TGTGCCAGCAGCAAAAACGGACAAGAGACCCAGTACTTC. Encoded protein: CASSKNGQETQYF. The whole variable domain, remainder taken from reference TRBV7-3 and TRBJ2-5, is GAGVSQTPSNKVTEKGKYVELRCDPISGHTALYWYRQSLGQGPEFLIYFQGTGAADDSGLPNDRFFAVRPEGSVSTLKIQRTERGDSAVYLCASSKNGQETQYFGPGTRLLVL.

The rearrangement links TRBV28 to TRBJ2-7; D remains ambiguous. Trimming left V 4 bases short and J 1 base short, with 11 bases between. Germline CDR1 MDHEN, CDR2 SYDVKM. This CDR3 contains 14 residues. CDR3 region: CASSSRLGSYEQYF. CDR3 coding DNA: TGTGCCAGCAGTTCTCGTTTGGGATCCTACGAGCAGTACTTC.

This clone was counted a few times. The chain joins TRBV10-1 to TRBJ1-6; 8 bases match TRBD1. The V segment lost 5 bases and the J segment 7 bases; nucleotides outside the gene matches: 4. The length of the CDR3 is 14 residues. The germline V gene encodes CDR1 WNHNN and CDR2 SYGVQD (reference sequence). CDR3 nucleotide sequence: TGCGCCAGCAGTTCGGACAGGGAGAATTCACCCCTCCACTTT. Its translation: CASSSDRENSPLHF.

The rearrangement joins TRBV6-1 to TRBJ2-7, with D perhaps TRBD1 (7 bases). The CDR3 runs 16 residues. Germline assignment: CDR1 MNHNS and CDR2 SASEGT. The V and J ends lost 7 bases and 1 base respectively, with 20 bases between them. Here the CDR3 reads CASTRGIRDLSYEQYF. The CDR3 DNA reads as TGTGCCAGCACCAGGGGGATCCGGGACTTGTCCTACGAGCAGTACTTC.

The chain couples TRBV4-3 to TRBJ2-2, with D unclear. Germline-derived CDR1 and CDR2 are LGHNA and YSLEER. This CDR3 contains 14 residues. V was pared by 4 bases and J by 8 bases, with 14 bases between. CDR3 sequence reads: CASSLNPNGGELFF. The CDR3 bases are TGCGCCAGCAGCCTAAACCCAAATGGGGGGGAGCTGTTTTTT.

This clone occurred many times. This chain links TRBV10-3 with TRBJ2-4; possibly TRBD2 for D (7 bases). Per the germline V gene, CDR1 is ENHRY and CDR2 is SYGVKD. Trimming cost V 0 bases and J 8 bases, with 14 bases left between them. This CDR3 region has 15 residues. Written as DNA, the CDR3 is TGTGCCATCAGTGAGTCCAAGGGGGGGGCTGACATTCAGTACTTC. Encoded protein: CAISESKGGADIQYF.

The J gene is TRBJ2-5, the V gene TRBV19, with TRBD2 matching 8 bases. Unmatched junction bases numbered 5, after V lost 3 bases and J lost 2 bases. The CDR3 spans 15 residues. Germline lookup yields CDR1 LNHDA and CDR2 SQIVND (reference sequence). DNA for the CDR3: TGTGCCAGTAGTATGACTAGCGCAGAGCAAGAGACCCAGTACTTC. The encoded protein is CASSMTSAEQETQYF. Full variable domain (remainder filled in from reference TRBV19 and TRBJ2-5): DGGITQSPKYLFRKEGQNVTLSCEQNLNHDAMYWYRQDPGQGLRLIYYSQIVNDFQKGDIAEGYSVSREKKESFPLTVTSAQKNPTAFYLCASSMTSAEQETQYFGPGTRLLVL.

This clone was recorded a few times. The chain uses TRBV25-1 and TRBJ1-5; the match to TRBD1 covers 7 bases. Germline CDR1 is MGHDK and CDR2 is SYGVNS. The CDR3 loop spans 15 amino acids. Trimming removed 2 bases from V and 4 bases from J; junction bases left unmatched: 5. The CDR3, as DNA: TGTGCCAGCAGTGAACGACAGGGTGGTAATCAGCCCCAGCATTTT. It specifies CASSERQGGNQPQHF.

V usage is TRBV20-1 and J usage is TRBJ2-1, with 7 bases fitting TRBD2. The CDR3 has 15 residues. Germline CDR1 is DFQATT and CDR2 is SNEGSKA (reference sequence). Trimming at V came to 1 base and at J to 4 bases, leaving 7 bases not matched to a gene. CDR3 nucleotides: TGCAGTGCTAGAGCTCGTAGCGGGCCTTACAATGAGCAGTTCTTC. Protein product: CSARARSGPYNEQFF.

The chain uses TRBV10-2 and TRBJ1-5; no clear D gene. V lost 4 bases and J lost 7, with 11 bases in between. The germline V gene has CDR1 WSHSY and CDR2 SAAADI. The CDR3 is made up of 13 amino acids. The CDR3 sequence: CASSALGGQPQHF. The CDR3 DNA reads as TGCGCCAGCAGTGCACTCGGAGGGCAGCCCCAGCATTTT.

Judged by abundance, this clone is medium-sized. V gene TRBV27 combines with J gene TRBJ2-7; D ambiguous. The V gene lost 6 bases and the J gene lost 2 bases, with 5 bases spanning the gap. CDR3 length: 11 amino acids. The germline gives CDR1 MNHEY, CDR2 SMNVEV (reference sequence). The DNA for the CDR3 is TGTGCCAGCAGGGGTACCTACGAGCAGTACTTC. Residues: CASRGTYEQYF.

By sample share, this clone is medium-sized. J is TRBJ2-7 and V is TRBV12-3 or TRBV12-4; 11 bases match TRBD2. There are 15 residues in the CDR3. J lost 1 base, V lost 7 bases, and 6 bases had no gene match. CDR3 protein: CASTKTSGVSYEQYF. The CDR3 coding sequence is TGTGCCAGCACCAAGACTAGCGGGGTTTCCTACGAGCAGTACTTC.

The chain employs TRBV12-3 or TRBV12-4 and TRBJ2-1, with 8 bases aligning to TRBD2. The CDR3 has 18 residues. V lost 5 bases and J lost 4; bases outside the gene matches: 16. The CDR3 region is CASSQYTLGTREYNEQFF. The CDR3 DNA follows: TGTGCCAGCAGTCAGTACACCCTCGGGACTAGGGAATACAATGAGCAGTTCTTC.

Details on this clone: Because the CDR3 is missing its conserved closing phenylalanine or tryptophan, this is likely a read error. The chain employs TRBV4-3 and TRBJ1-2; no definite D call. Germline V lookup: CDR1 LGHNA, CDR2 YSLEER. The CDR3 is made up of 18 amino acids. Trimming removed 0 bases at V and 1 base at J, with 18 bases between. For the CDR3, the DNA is TGCGCCAGCAGCCAAGAAAGTGGTGCATCCGCTTTTAACTATGGCTACACCCTC. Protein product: CASSQESGASAFNYGYTL.

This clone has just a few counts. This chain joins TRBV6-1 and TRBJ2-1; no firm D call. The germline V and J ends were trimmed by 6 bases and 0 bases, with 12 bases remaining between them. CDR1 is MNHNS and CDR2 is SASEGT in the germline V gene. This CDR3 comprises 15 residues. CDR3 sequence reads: CASRKHGSSYNEQFF. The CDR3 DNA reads TGTGCCAGCAGAAAACACGGCAGCTCCTACAATGAGCAGTTCTTC.

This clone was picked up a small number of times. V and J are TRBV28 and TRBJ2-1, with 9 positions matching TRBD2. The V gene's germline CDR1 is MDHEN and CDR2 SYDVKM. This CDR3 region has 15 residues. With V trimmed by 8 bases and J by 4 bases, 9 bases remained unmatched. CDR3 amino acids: CASGMGGRDYNEQFF. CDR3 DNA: TGTGCCAGCGGTATGGGCGGGAGGGATTACAATGAGCAGTTCTTC.

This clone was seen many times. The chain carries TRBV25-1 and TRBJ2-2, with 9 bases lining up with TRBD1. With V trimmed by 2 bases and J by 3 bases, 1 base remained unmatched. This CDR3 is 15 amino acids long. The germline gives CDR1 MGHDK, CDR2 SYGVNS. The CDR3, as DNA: TGTGCCAGCAGTGAAGGGGACAGGGACACCGGGGAGCTGTTTTTT. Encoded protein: CASSEGDRDTGELFF.